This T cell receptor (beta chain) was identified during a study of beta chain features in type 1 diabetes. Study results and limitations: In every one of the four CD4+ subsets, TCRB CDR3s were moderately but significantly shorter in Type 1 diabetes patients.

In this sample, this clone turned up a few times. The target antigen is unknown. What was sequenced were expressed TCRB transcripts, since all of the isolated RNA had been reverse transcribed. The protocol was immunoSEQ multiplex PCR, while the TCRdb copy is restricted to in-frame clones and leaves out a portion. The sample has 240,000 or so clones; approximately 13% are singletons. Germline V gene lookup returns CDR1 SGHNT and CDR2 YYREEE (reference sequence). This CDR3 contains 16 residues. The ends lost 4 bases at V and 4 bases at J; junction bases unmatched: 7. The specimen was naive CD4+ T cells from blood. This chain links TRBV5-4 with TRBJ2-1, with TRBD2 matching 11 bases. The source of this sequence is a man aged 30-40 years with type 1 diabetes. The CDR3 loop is CASSVPGLAVYNEQFF. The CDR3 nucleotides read TGTGCCAGCAGCGTTCCGGGACTAGCGGTATACAATGAGCAGTTCTTC.